This record concerns one T cell receptor (beta chain) sequence. The antigen remains unidentified. Primers for the PCR totalled 60 Vbeta and 13 Jbeta. Assay: immunoSEQ multiplex PCR; the TCRdb copy retains only in-frame clones and omits some. The table for this sample gives 150,000 to 200,000 clones. This CDR3 has 12 residues. The V end was cut by 7 bases, the J end by 3 bases, with 10 bases between. Germline CDR1 is MNHNS and CDR2 is SASEGT. The data stem from a study of cytomegalovirus exposure and HLA in healthy donors. Findings and caveats of the study: Earlier analysis yielded a pattern in which most TCR beta V segments were productive about 90% or about 30% of the time. The authors listed some 160 TCR beta chains as cytomegalovirus-associated.

The chain employs TRBV6-1 and TRBJ2-7; possible D gene TRBD2, 6 bases. The source material was PBMCs. The source of this sequence is a woman aged 18-30 years in good health and CMV-seropositive. The CDR3 DNA is TGTGCCAGCAAGGCGGGGCTCTACGAGCAGTACTTC. Protein sequence: CASKAGLYEQYF.